The 30 T cell receptor beta chains given below trace back to one sample, sequenced in a study of T cell repertoires in ileal Crohn's disease (dated by TCRdb to about 2019). The sample's time point, from its label and the paper: neoterminal ileum biopsy at postoperative endoscopy, about 6 months after surgery. Library prep was done by the immunoSEQ multiplex PCR assay. TCRdb stores this immuneACCESS table with in-frame sequences only. Part of the clones is absent; in the studies checked, under half of the shortfall reflects unresolved V genes, and no reason is known for the rest. Within this sample are roughly 62,000 clones, with roughly nine tenths of them counted one time only. Jointly, the top ten make up roughly 1.9% of the sample. The sequencing sample was made of ileal tissue. These receptors all stem from an adult with Crohn's disease.

The V and J genes are TRBV5-4 and TRBJ2-1; D gene uncertain. V was pared by 4 bases and J by 7 bases, with 21 bases between. This CDR3 contains 16 residues. Per the germline V gene, CDR1 is SGHNT and CDR2 is YYREEE (reference sequence). CDR3 loop: CASSQPQVGRSNEQFF. DNA for the CDR3: TGTGCCAGCAGCCAGCCCCAAGTGGGTCGGAGTAATGAGCAGTTCTTC. The full variable domain, completed using reference TRBV5-4 and TRBJ2-1, is ETGVTQSPTHLIKTRGQQVTLRCSSQSGHNTVSWYQQALGQGPQFIFQYYREEENGRGNFPPRFSGLQFPNYSSELNVNALELDDSALYLCASSQPQVGRSNEQFFGPGTRLTVL.

This sequence joins TRBV6-1 and TRBJ2-5, with a possible D match to TRBD2 (5 bases). The length of the CDR3 is 13 residues. V lost 1 base and J 7 bases, leaving 10 bases between the germline ends. Germline assignment: CDR1 MNHNS and CDR2 SASEGT. CDR3 in amino acids: CASSEVGEGTQYF. Written as DNA, the CDR3 is TGTGCCAGCAGTGAAGTCGGAGAGGGGACCCAGTACTTC.

The rearrangement uses TRBV19 and TRBJ2-1, with TRBD1 as a possible D gene (6 bases). CDR3 length equals 13 residues. V lost 7 bases and J lost 8, with 15 bases in between. The germline CDR1 and CDR2 sequences are LNHDA and SQIVND (reference sequence). The DNA for the CDR3 is TGTGCCAGTACCCCAGGGGAGCGATATGAGCAGTTCTTC. It is translated as CASTPGERYEQFF. The complete variable domain, with remaining parts taken from reference TRBV19 and TRBJ2-1, reads DGGITQSPKYLFRKEGQNVTLSCEQNLNHDAMYWYRQDPGQGLRLIYYSQIVNDFQKGDIAEGYSVSREKKESFPLTVTSAQKNPTAFYLCASTPGERYEQFFGPGTRLTVL.

The genes are TRBV7-9 and TRBJ1-1; 7 bases match TRBD1. This CDR3 has 14 residues. Germline trimming cut 3 bases from V and 2 bases from J; bases unmatched to any gene: 3. Germline V gene sequence: CDR1 SEHNR, CDR2 FQNEAQ (reference sequence). CDR3 nucleotides: TGTGCCAGCAGCTTCCAGGGGGGCAACACTGAAGCTTTCTTT. Protein: CASSFQGGNTEAFF.

The chain employs TRBV19 and TRBJ1-5; D not resolved. The V end was cut by 2 bases, the J end by 5 bases, with 13 bases between. Germline lookup yields CDR1 LNHDA and CDR2 SQIVND (reference sequence). This CDR3 comprises 15 residues. CDR3 bases: TGTGCCAGTAGTATAAATTCTCTTCGGGATCAGCCCCAGCATTTT. Translation gives CASSINSLRDQPQHF.

The genes are TRBV30 and TRBJ1-1; D remains unclear. Germline CDR1 GTSNPN, CDR2 SVGIG (reference sequence). Trimming stripped 0 bases from V and 1 base from J, with 6 bases between. CDR3 length: 13 residues. The CDR3 bases are TGTGCCTGGAGTGTGGGCCCGAACACTGAAGCTTTCTTT. It translates to CAWSVGPNTEAFF.

This clone was seen more than once but under ten times. The V gene is TRBV4-1, the J gene TRBJ2-1; TRBD2 matches 11 bases. CDR3 length: 15 amino acids. The V gene end was trimmed by 0 bases and the J gene end by 6 bases; junction bases not matched to a gene: 1. Germline CDR1 and CDR2: MGHRA and YSYEKL. The CDR3 nucleotides read TGCGCCAGCAGCCAAGAACTAGCGGGGGCCAATGAGCAGTTCTTC. This codes for CASSQELAGANEQFF.

The V and J genes are TRBV9 and TRBJ1-4; D remains unclear. Germline CDR1 is SGDLS and CDR2 is YYNGEE. Trimming stripped 1 base from V and 0 bases from J, with 13 bases between. The CDR3 is made up of 17 amino acids. The CDR3 is CASSVSPAPATNEKLFF. The CDR3 DNA reads as TGTGCCAGCAGCGTAAGTCCAGCGCCGGCAACTAATGAAAAACTGTTTTTT.

The chain has TRBV4-1 and TRBJ1-1; a weak D match, TRBD1 (6 bases). CDR3 size: 11 residues. The germline gives CDR1 MGHRA, CDR2 YSYEKL. Trimming took 11 bases from V and 1 from J, leaving 8 bases between them. The CDR3 bases are TGCGCCGTAGGGGGGAACACTGAAGCTTTCTTT. Its protein product is CAVGGNTEAFF.

The chain combines TRBV27 with TRBJ2-6; D may be TRBD2 (5 bases). V dropped 7 bases and J dropped 0 bases, with 19 bases sitting between them. This CDR3 is 18 amino acids long. Germline V gene data show CDR1 as MNHEY and CDR2 as SMNVEV (reference sequence). The CDR3 sequence is CASTLGGLRTSGANVLTF. The CDR3 DNA sequence: TGTGCCAGCACCCTTGGAGGACTGCGGACCTCTGGGGCCAACGTCCTGACTTTC.

CDR3 amino acids: CASSPTGGTEQYV. CDR3 DNA: TGCGCCAGCAGTCCCACTGGGGGGACCGAGCAGTACGTC. The chain recombines TRBV23-1 with TRBJ2-7, with D possibly being TRBD2 (6 bases). TRBV23-1 is treated as an ORF (open reading frame) with a function not yet certain. With 4 bases removed from V and 6 bases from J, the gap between germline ends came to 13 bases. This CDR3 has 13 residues.

The V and J genes are TRBV5-1 and TRBJ2-7, with a possible D match to TRBD1 (5 bases). Trimming stripped 2 bases from V and 3 bases from J, with 15 bases between. CDR3 length: 15 residues. From germline, CDR1 is SGHRS and CDR2 YFSETQ. CDR3 nucleotides: TGCGCCAGCAGCTTAACCGGCAGGGTAGTCTACGAGCAGTACTTC. As protein: CASSLTGRVVYEQYF.

V usage is TRBV18 and J usage is TRBJ1-5; D remains ambiguous. Germline-derived CDR1 and CDR2 are KGHSH and LQKENI. The V end lost 0 bases, the J end lost 6 bases, and 9 bases lay between the germline ends. The CDR3 runs to 14 residues. CDR3 DNA: TGTGCCAGCTCACCACCGACCGGGAGTCAGCCCCAGCATTTT. It is translated as CASSPPTGSQPQHF.

The rearrangement joins TRBV7-6 to TRBJ2-2; the D gene is possibly TRBD2 (6 bases). This CDR3 region has 15 residues. Per germline, CDR1 SGHVS and CDR2 FNYEAQ. With 3 bases removed from V and 1 base from J, the gap between germline ends came to 9 bases. CDR3 in amino acids: CASSFGGLNTGELFF. DNA for the CDR3: TGTGCCAGCAGCTTTGGGGGACTGAACACCGGGGAGCTGTTTTTT.

The chain has TRBV6-5 and TRBJ2-1; a possible D gene is TRBD2 (6 bases). Trimming stripped 3 bases from V and 7 bases from J, with 10 bases between. Germline V gene data show CDR1 as MNHEY and CDR2 as SVGAGI. This CDR3 spans 13 amino acids. CDR3 in DNA: TGTGCCAGCAGTTATGGGGGGACGAATGAGCAGTTCTTC. It is translated as CASSYGGTNEQFF.

Of note for this clone: The junction departs from the called germline gene at one end, perhaps through a read error. CDR3 residues: CASSLKPGTPYEQYF. The CDR3 DNA sequence: TGTGCTAGCAGCTTGAAGCCGGGGACTCCCTACGAGCAGTACTTC. The rearrangement uses TRBV7-7 and TRBJ2-7; D is perhaps TRBD2 (6 bases). Germline V gives CDR1 SSHAT, CDR2 FNYEAQ (reference sequence). This CDR3 spans 15 amino acids.

The V and J genes are TRBV27 and TRBJ1-2, with TRBD1 as a possible D gene (5 bases). V gave up 4 bases and J gave up 2 bases, with 11 bases separating them. The CDR3 totals 14 residues. Germline-derived CDR1 and CDR2 are MNHEY and SMNVEV (reference sequence). CDR3 protein: CASSYKGRNYGYTF. Here the CDR3 DNA reads TGTGCCAGCAGTTACAAGGGGCGGAACTATGGCTACACCTTC.

The chain has TRBV5-1 and TRBJ1-2, with D possibly TRBD1 on 6 matching bases. Trimming removed 0 bases at V and 4 bases at J, with 22 bases between. Germline CDR1 and CDR2: SGHRS and YFSETQ. This CDR3 comprises 18 residues. As DNA, the CDR3 is TGCGCCAGCAGCTTGGAACCACAGGGTTTCGGGGTCAGCTATGGCTACACCTTC. The encoded protein is CASSLEPQGFGVSYGYTF.

J is TRBJ1-4 and V is TRBV6-1, with a possible D match to TRBD1 (5 bases). Trimming stripped 6 bases from V and 15 bases from J, with 17 bases between. The CDR3 consists of 12 residues. Germline V gene sequence: CDR1 MNHNS, CDR2 SASEGT. The chain's CDR3 is CASSSPRDWMFF. Here the CDR3 DNA reads TGTGCCAGCAGCAGTCCCCGGGACTGGATGTTTTTT.

This clone was seen once. J is TRBJ2-5 and V is TRBV27, with a tentative D call TRBD2 (7 bases). The CDR3 covers 13 residues. Trimming stripped 6 bases from V and 2 bases from J, with 10 bases between. Per germline, CDR1 MNHEY and CDR2 SMNVEV (reference sequence). CDR3 sequence: CASRGGAQETQYF. In DNA, the CDR3 is TGTGCCAGCAGGGGGGGGGCACAAGAGACCCAGTACTTC.

In its sample, this clone was seen once. This chain uses TRBV9 with TRBJ2-2; tentative D call: TRBD1 (6 bases). Trimming cost V 3 bases and J 9 bases, with 18 bases left between them. Germline CDR1 reads SGDLS; CDR2 reads YYNGEE. The CDR3 spans 15 residues. CDR3 DNA sequence: TGTGCCAGCAGCGCAGAGTTGATAGGGGGTAGGGAGCTGTTTTTT. Translating it yields CASSAELIGGRELFF. Full variable domain (outside the CDR3, taken from reference TRBV9 and TRBJ2-2): DSGVTQTPKHLITATGQRVTLRCSPRSGDLSVYWYQQSLDQGLQFLIQYYNGEERAKGNILERFSAQQFPDLHSELNLSSLELGDSALYFCASSAELIGGRELFFGEGSRLTVL.

The rearrangement uses TRBV7-9 and TRBJ2-7; 7 nucleotides line up with TRBD1. Germline trimming cut 2 bases from V and 12 bases from J; bases unmatched to any gene: 10. This CDR3 comprises 13 residues. Germline lookup yields CDR1 SEHNR and CDR2 FQNEAQ (reference sequence). The CDR3 here is CASSLRDRVQPYF. DNA for the CDR3: TGTGCCAGCAGCTTACGAGACAGGGTACAGCCGTACTTC. Looking up the rest from reference TRBV7-9 and TRBJ2-7 gives the full variable domain: DTGVSQNPRHKITKRGQNVTFRCDPISEHNRLYWYRQTLGQGPEFLTYFQNEAQLEKSRLLSDRFSAERPKGSFSTLEIQRTEQGDSAMYLCASSLRDRVQPYFGPGTRLTVT.

The CDR3 DNA follows: TGTGCCAGCAGCGTAGGAGCAACTAATGAAAAACTGTTTTTT. Its translation: CASSVGATNEKLFF. The V gene is TRBV9, the J gene TRBJ1-4; no firm D call. The CDR3 consists of 14 residues. Germline lookup yields CDR1 SGDLS and CDR2 YYNGEE. The V end was cut by 0 bases, the J end by 0 bases, with 3 bases between.

V usage is TRBV5-1 and J usage is TRBJ2-3; D not certain. V was shortened by 0 bases and J by 5 bases, with 16 bases between the two germline ends. The CDR3 length is 16 residues. Germline V CDR1 and CDR2: SGHRS, YFSETQ. CDR3 sequence (DNA): TGCGCCAGCAGCTTGGCCGTGCAGGCCGGATTAGATACGCAGTATTTT. Translated: CASSLAVQAGLDTQYF.

The chain uses TRBV6-1 and TRBJ1-5; D remains unclear. Germline loops: CDR1 MNHNS, CDR2 SASEGT. Trimming removed 9 bases at V and 0 bases at J, with 15 bases between. The length of the CDR3 is 15 residues. CDR3 in amino acids: CASDYGRYSNQPQHF. For the CDR3, the DNA is TGTGCCAGTGACTACGGACGGTATAGCAATCAGCCCCAGCATTTT.

The rearrangement uses TRBV27 and TRBJ2-7; maybe TRBD1 (5 bases). Trimming removed 3 bases at V and 1 base at J, with 10 bases between. The CDR3 sequence is 14 residues long. Looked up from germline, CDR1 is MNHEY and CDR2 is SMNVEV (reference sequence). The CDR3 region has the DNA TGTGCCAGCAGTTTGGCAGGGATTTCCTACGAGCAGTACTTC. It translates to CASSLAGISYEQYF.

The rearrangement links TRBV5-1 to TRBJ2-1; 10 bases align to TRBD2. From germline, CDR1 is SGHRS and CDR2 YFSETQ. J lost 10 bases, V lost 1 base, and 5 bases had no gene match. The CDR3 spans 14 residues. CDR3 nucleotide sequence: TGCGCCAGCAGCTTGCTAGCGGGAGTTGAGGAGCAGTTCTTC. This encodes CASSLLAGVEEQFF.

The J gene is TRBJ1-6, the V gene TRBV27; the D gene is possibly TRBD1 (5 bases). The CDR3 extends over 14 amino acids. The V end lost 3 bases, the J end lost 7 bases, and 10 bases lay between the germline ends. Germline assignment: CDR1 MNHEY and CDR2 SMNVEV (reference sequence). As DNA, the CDR3 is TGTGCCAGCAGTTTGGGGGGGGTCAATTCACCCCTCCACTTT. It codes for CASSLGGVNSPLHF.

This clone qualifies as medium-sized. The V call is TRBV11-2, the J call TRBJ1-6; the match to TRBD1 covers 7 bases. The germline V gene encodes CDR1 SGHAT and CDR2 FQNNGV. This CDR3 is built from 16 residues. In nucleotides, the CDR3 is TGTGCAAAAGGGACAGTTTTCTTTCGATTTAATTCACCCCTCCACTTT. Its translation is CAKGTVFFRFNSPLHF.

This rearrangement joins TRBV9 to TRBJ2-7; 7 bases align to TRBD2. Per the germline V gene, CDR1 is SGDLS and CDR2 is YYNGEE. V trimming: 0 bases; J trimming: 3 bases; junction bases outside the gene matches: 9. The CDR3 sequence is 16 residues long. DNA for the CDR3: TGTGCCAGCAGCGTAGGGAGGACTAGTAAAAACTACGAGCAGTACTTC. It yields the protein CASSVGRTSKNYEQYF.